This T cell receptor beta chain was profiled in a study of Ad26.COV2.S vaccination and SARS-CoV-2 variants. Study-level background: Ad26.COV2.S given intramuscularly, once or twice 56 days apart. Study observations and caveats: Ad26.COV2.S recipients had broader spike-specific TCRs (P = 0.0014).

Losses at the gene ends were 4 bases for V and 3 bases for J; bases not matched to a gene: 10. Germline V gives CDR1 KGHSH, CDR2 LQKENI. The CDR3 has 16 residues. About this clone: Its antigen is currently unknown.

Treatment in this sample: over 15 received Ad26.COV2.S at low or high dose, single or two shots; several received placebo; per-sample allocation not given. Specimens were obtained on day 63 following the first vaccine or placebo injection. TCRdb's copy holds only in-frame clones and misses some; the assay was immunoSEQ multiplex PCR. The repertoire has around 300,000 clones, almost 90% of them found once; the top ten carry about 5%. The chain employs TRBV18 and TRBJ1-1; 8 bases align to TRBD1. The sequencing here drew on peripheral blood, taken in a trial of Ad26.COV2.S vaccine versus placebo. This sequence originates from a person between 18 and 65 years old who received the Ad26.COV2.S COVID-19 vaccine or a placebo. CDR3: CASSRLAGQGYTEAFF. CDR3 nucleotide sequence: TGTGCCAGCTCACGACTCGCAGGACAGGGCTACACTGAAGCTTTCTTT. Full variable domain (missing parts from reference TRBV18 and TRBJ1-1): NAGVMQNPRHLVRRRGQEARLRCSPMKGHSHVYWYRQLPEEGLKFMVYLQKENIIDESGMPKERFSAEFPKEGPSILRIQQVVRGDSAAYFCASSRLAGQGYTEAFFGQGTRLTVV.